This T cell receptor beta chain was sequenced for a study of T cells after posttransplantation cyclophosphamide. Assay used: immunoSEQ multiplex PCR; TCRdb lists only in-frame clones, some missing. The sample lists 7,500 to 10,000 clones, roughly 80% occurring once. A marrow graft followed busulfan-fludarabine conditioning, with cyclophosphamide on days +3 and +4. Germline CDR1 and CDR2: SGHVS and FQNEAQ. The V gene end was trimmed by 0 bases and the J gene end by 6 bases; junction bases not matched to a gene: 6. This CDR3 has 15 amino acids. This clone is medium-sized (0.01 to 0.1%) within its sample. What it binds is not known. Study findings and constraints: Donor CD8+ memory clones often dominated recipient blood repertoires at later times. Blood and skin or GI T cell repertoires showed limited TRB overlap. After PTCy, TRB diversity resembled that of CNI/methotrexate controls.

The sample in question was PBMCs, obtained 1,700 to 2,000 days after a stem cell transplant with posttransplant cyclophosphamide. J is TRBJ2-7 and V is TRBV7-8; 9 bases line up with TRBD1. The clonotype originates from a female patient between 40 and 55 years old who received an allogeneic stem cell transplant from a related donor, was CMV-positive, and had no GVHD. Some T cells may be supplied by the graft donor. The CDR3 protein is CASSLAPGQGGEQYF. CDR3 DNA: TGTGCCAGCAGCTTAGCCCCGGGACAGGGCGGCGAGCAGTACTTC.